The 25 T cell receptor beta chains presented below share a single source sample, sequenced in a study of T cell responses to AZD1222 COVID-19 vaccine. Only in-frame clones appear in the TCRdb table, and some are missing; sequencing was by immunoSEQ multiplex PCR. The sample yields 60,000 or so clones, 84% seen once. Here the sequenced sample was peripheral blood, taken on day 0 of AZD1222 vaccination. The receptors were gathered from an adult in good health.

This chain uses TRBV14 with TRBJ1-3; tentatively, D is TRBD1 (5 bases). V was trimmed by 4 bases and J by 4 bases, leaving 11 bases between them. This CDR3 spans 14 amino acids. Looked up from germline, CDR1 is SGHDN and CDR2 is FVKESK. The CDR3 DNA is TGTGCCAGCAGCCCTAGACAGTCCGGAAACACCATATATTTT. It yields the protein CASSPRQSGNTIYF.

J is TRBJ1-2 and V is TRBV24-1, with a weak D call TRBD1 (5 bases). CDR3 length: 15 amino acids. V lost 3 bases to trimming and J lost 0 bases, with 10 bases between them. Per germline, CDR1 KGHDR and CDR2 SFDVKD. The CDR3 nucleotides read TGTGCCACCAGTGATCACAGGAAAGCTAACTATGGCTACACCTTC. This encodes CATSDHRKANYGYTF.

This clone appeared once. The genes are TRBV11-2 and TRBJ2-4; 7 nucleotides line up with TRBD1. The CDR3 is made up of 14 amino acids. V gave up 3 bases and J gave up 5 bases; unmatched junction bases: 4. The germline CDR1 and CDR2 sequences are SGHAT and FQNNGV. Written as DNA, the CDR3 is TGTGCCAGCAGCTTGACAGGGTCCGAAAACATTCAGTACTTC. This gives the protein CASSLTGSENIQYF.

The chain employs TRBV7-9 and TRBJ1-1, with D uncertain. The V gene's germline CDR1 is SEHNR and CDR2 FQNEAQ (reference sequence). V was cut by 2 bases and J by 2 bases, with 6 bases left in between. The CDR3 is 13 residues long. The CDR3 reads CASSLNSNTEAFF. DNA for the CDR3: TGTGCCAGCAGCTTAAACAGCAACACTGAAGCTTTCTTT.

The V and J genes are TRBV7-9 and TRBJ1-3; D not resolved. CDR3 length: 12 amino acids. CDR1 and CDR2 from the germline V gene are SEHNR and FQNEAQ (reference sequence). V was clipped by 7 bases and J by 4 bases, with 8 bases between them. The CDR3 region is CASTLGGNTIYF. DNA of the CDR3: TGTGCCAGCACCCTCGGGGGAAACACCATATATTTT.

V gene TRBV30 combines with J gene TRBJ2-1; weak D call: TRBD1 (6 bases). CDR3 size: 14 residues. CDR1 GTSNPN and CDR2 SVGIG come from the germline V gene (reference sequence). With 7 bases removed from V and 0 bases from J, the gap between germline ends came to 13 bases. CDR3 nucleotides: TGTGCCTCTAACCGGGACATCTCCTACAATGAGCAGTTCTTC. Protein: CASNRDISYNEQFF.

The V call is TRBV18, the J call TRBJ2-3; no clear D gene. The ends were cut back, 3 bases at V and 6 bases at J, with 13 bases in the middle. Germline CDR1 KGHSH, CDR2 LQKENI. This CDR3 comprises 14 residues. The CDR3 sequence: CASSPASRSDTQYF. The CDR3 DNA reads TGTGCCAGCTCACCGGCATCGCGGTCGGATACGCAGTATTTT.

J is TRBJ1-1 and V is TRBV7-2, with TRBD1 identical over 7 bases. This CDR3 is 15 amino acids long. Germline-derived CDR1 and CDR2 are SGHTA and FQGNSA. Losses at the gene ends were 4 bases for V and 3 bases for J; bases not matched to a gene: 8. Here the CDR3 DNA reads TGTGCCAGCAGCTCACAGACAGGGTCGCACACTGAAGCTTTCTTT. This gives the protein CASSSQTGSHTEAFF.

As to this clone: At one end, the junction sequence differs from germline, possibly due to a read error. V is TRBV7-7 and J is TRBJ1-1; 7 bases are shared with TRBD1. The CDR3 is 17 amino acids. CDR1 SSHAT and CDR2 FNYEAQ come from the germline V gene (reference sequence). As DNA, the CDR3 is TGTGCTAGCAGCCTCGCGGGACAGCGCTTCATGAACACTGAAGCTTTCTTT. Translating it yields CASSLAGQRFMNTEAFF. The variable domain in full, with the rest retrieved from reference TRBV7-7 and TRBJ1-1, is GAGVSQSPRYKVTKRGQDVTLRCDPISSHATLYWYQQALGQGPEFLTYFNYEAQPDKSGLPSDRFSAERPEGSISTLTIQRTEQRDSAMYRCASSLAGQRFMNTEAFFGQGTRLTVV.

The J gene is TRBJ2-1, the V gene TRBV5-1; 7 bases map to TRBD2. Germline CDR1 reads SGHRS; CDR2 reads YFSETQ. V shed 7 bases, J shed 2 bases, and the junction held 6 bases outside the gene matches. This CDR3 contains 14 residues. The CDR3 loop reads CASGSGVAYNEQFF. The CDR3 nucleotides are TGCGCCAGCGGGAGCGGGGTTGCCTACAATGAGCAGTTCTTC.

The rearrangement uses TRBV5-4 and TRBJ1-2; D remains ambiguous. V was clipped by 0 bases and J by 6 bases, with 9 bases between them. Germline V CDR1 and CDR2: SGHNT, YYREEE (reference sequence). This CDR3 is built from 13 residues. The CDR3 DNA reads TGTGCCAGCAGCTTGGCTCAGAGTGATGGCTACACCTTC. This codes for CASSLAQSDGYTF.

This clone was found a few times. The chain employs TRBV4-3 and TRBJ1-6; D gene unclear. There are 16 residues in the CDR3. Germline values: CDR1 LGHNA, CDR2 YSLEER. The V end lost 0 bases, the J end lost 7 bases, and 13 bases lay between the germline ends. The CDR3 bases are TGCGCCAGCAGCCAAGAACTGGATTCGCGGAATTCACCCCTCCACTTT. Translated, it gives CASSQELDSRNSPLHF.

The chain uses TRBV7-9 and TRBJ1-4; D gene unclear. V lost 4 bases and J 8 bases, leaving 14 bases between the germline ends. This CDR3 is built from 14 residues. The germline V gene has CDR1 SEHNR and CDR2 FQNEAQ (reference sequence). The CDR3 DNA is TGTGCCAGCAGCTCCGAGAGGGCATGGGAAAAACTGTTTTTT. Translation: CASSSERAWEKLFF.

The chain carries TRBV5-1 and TRBJ1-4, with a tentative D call TRBD1 (5 bases). V was pared by 2 bases and J by 3 bases, with 8 bases between. Germline V gives CDR1 SGHRS, CDR2 YFSETQ. The CDR3 length is 14 residues. This CDR3 reads CASSLGVSNEKLFF. In DNA form, the CDR3 reads TGCGCCAGCAGCTTAGGGGTCTCTAATGAAAAACTGTTTTTT.

The chain employs TRBV3-1 (or the pseudogene TRBV3-2) and TRBJ1-2; D gene ambiguous. The CDR3 is 15 amino acids. The V gene's germline CDR1 is LGHDT and CDR2 YNNKEL (reference sequence). The V end lost 1 base, the J end lost 2 bases, and 11 bases lay between the germline ends. The CDR3 bases are TGTGCCAGCAGCCAAGGTCTAAGAGGGAACTATGGCTACACCTTC. Protein: CASSQGLRGNYGYTF.

V usage is TRBV30 and J usage is TRBJ2-5; a weak D match, TRBD2 (6 bases). Germline CDR1 and CDR2: GTSNPN and SVGIG (reference sequence). Trimming removed 0 bases at V and 10 bases at J, with 12 bases between. The CDR3 totals 12 residues. The CDR3 bases are TGTGCCTGGAGTGTAGGAGGGGTGGACCAGTACTTC. Its protein product is CAWSVGGVDQYF.

The V call is TRBV6-5, the J call TRBJ2-1; the D gene could be TRBD1 or TRBD2 (5 bases each). CDR1 is MNHEY and CDR2 is SVGAGI in the germline V gene. The V end was cut by 6 bases, the J end by 11 bases, with 11 bases between. The CDR3 has 11 residues. CDR3 DNA: TGTGCCAGCAGGACAGAGGGTCAGCAGTTCTTC. Translation: CASRTEGQQFF.

This chain joins TRBV29-1 and TRBJ1-1; maybe TRBD1 (5 bases). There are 16 residues in the CDR3. With 3 bases removed from V and 0 bases from J, the gap between germline ends came to 17 bases. CDR1 SQVTM and CDR2 ANQGSEA come from the germline V gene. This CDR3 is CSVDGQGGRVNTEAFF. For the CDR3, the DNA is TGCAGCGTTGACGGGCAGGGAGGCCGGGTGAACACTGAAGCTTTCTTT. The full variable domain, completed using reference TRBV29-1 and TRBJ1-1, is SAVISQKPSRDICQRGTSLTIQCQVDSQVTMMFWYRQQPGQSLTLIATANQGSEATYESGFVIDKFPISRPNLTFSTLTVSNMSPEDSSIYLCSVDGQGGRVNTEAFFGQGTRLTVV.

The J gene is TRBJ2-7, the V gene TRBV12-3 or TRBV12-4; a weak D match, TRBD1 (7 bases). Trimming stripped 5 bases from V and 7 bases from J, with 12 bases between. The CDR3 loop spans 12 amino acids. CDR3 coding DNA: TGTGCCAGCAGTCTCAGGGGGGATGAGCAGTACGTC. Protein product: CASSLRGDEQYV.

This chain connects TRBV7-9 to TRBJ1-3; D ambiguous. The CDR3 has 16 residues. CDR1 is SEHNR and CDR2 is FQNEAQ in the germline V gene (reference sequence). Trimming removed 5 bases from V and 0 bases from J, with 14 bases in between. CDR3 DNA sequence: TGTGCCAGCAGCCCGCGTTGGCCTAGCTCTGGAAACACCATATATTTT. Encoded protein: CASSPRWPSSGNTIYF.

J is TRBJ1-2 and V is TRBV4-3; D is unclear. Germline lookup yields CDR1 LGHNA and CDR2 YSLEER. V was cut by 0 bases and J by 0 bases, with 8 bases left in between. This CDR3 comprises 15 residues. This CDR3 reads CASSQDRRSNYGYTF. The CDR3 nucleotides read TGCGCCAGCAGCCAAGATCGTAGGTCTAACTATGGCTACACCTTC.

The chain carries TRBV10-3 and TRBJ1-3, with D perhaps TRBD1 (5 bases). V dropped 7 bases and J dropped 0 bases, with 13 bases sitting between them. The germline gives CDR1 ENHRY, CDR2 SYGVKD. The CDR3 has 15 residues. CDR3 sequence: CAIKEGTFSGNTIYF. In DNA, the CDR3 is TGTGCCATCAAAGAGGGGACCTTCTCTGGAAACACCATATATTTT.

The rearrangement links TRBV3-1 (or the pseudogene TRBV3-2) to TRBJ2-1; the D gene is possibly TRBD2 (5 bases). Trimming took 3 bases from V and 4 from J, leaving 19 bases between them. CDR3 length: 17 amino acids. CDR1 and CDR2 (germline): LGHDT, YNNKEL (reference sequence). DNA for the CDR3: TGTGCCAGCAGCCAGCTCACAGCGGTACTTACTTACAATGAGCAGTTCTTC. Translating gives CASSQLTAVLTYNEQFF.

This chain uses TRBV15 with TRBJ1-5, with 7 bases lining up with TRBD1. Germline CDR1 LNHNV, CDR2 YYDKDF (reference sequence). This CDR3 is 16 amino acids long. The V and J ends lost 0 bases and 2 bases, in that order; junction bases with no gene match: 4. In DNA, the CDR3 is TGTGCCACCAGCAGAGATTTACAGGGGCGCAATCAGCCCCAGCATTTT. Translating it yields CATSRDLQGRNQPQHF.

The chain joins TRBV6-1 to TRBJ1-5; D gene unclear. Germline loops: CDR1 MNHNS, CDR2 SASEGT. V was shortened by 4 bases and J by 0 bases, with 13 bases between the two germline ends. This CDR3 comprises 16 residues. The CDR3: CASSATGAFSNQPQHF. The CDR3 DNA reads TGTGCCAGCAGTGCTACGGGAGCCTTTAGCAATCAGCCCCAGCATTTT.